This paragraph covers one T cell receptor beta chain sequence. Its antigen is unidentified. CDR1 and CDR2 (germline): SQVTM, ANQGSEA. Deletions cut 7 bases from V and 0 bases from J, with 15 bases between. The CDR3 consists of 14 residues. The sample is drawn from a study of STAT5B mutations in CD4+ large granular lymphocyte leukemia. Measured with immunoSEQ multiplex PCR; TCRdb has only the in-frame clones, and not every one. The sample holds about 35,000 clones, 55% to 80% seen once. Study-wide findings and caveats: Top patient clones used TRBV06 genes more often: 8/27 versus 2/35 in controls.

The J gene is TRBJ1-1, the V gene TRBV29-1; the D gene is possibly TRBD1 (6 bases). The sequencing input was CD4+ T cells from blood buffy coats. The sequence was collected from a human donor in good health. The CDR3 bases are TGCAGCGCTGCGAAGACAGGCATGAACACTGAAGCTTTCTTT. Its translation: CSAAKTGMNTEAFF.